This TCR beta chain derives from a study of cytomegalovirus exposure and HLA in healthy donors. The overall study: Early on, a data release was issued that held 65 million to 100 million unique TCRs from HLA-typed donors.

Germline V gene data show CDR1 as MNHNY and CDR2 as SVGAGI (reference sequence). Trimming shortened V by 6 bases and J by 3 bases, and 5 bases separated the two germline ends. There are 12 residues in the CDR3. Study results and limitations: Cytomegalovirus status was reportedly diagnosed by the classifier with high specificity and sensitivity. Listed as cytomegalovirus-associated were 164 TCR beta chains.

PCR primers comprised 60 Vbeta and 13 Jbeta primers. Using immunoSEQ multiplex PCR, the repertoire was profiled, and TCRdb retains in-frame clones only, with some absent. In all, the sample yields 75,000 to 85,000 clones. A word on this clone: Its antigen is not known.

J is TRBJ2-2 and V is TRBV6-6, with unresolved D. Sequences were obtained from PBMCs. This clonotype was sampled from a man aged 18 to 30 in good health and CMV-seropositive. The CDR3 spells CASRLDTGELFF. CDR3 coding DNA: TGTGCCAGCAGACTCGACACCGGGGAGCTGTTTTTT.